This T cell receptor beta chain emerged from a study of cytomegalovirus exposure and HLA in healthy donors. The study's findings and limits: Later, an analysis showed that TCR beta chains associated with HLA were more clonally expanded than others that were equally common. A list of 164 TCR beta chains associated with cytomegalovirus was given. Most likely, a cluster of highly shared sequence variants arose as a sequencing artifact. When analyzed later, a missense DCLRE1C variant was found to be linked to TCR beta V- and J-gene trimming.

In the PCR, 60 Vbeta and 13 Jbeta primers were used. The table came from immunoSEQ multiplex PCR; TCRdb's copy has only in-frame clones and leaves some out. The sample has about 160,000 clones, around 84% seen once. Comment on this clone: Its target is unknown.

CDR3 length: 15 amino acids. Losses at the gene ends were 4 bases for V and 4 bases for J; bases not matched to a gene: 7. Germline V lookup: CDR1 MNHNS, CDR2 SASEGT. The chain combines TRBV6-1 with TRBJ1-1, with TRBD1 matching 9 bases. This TCR was recovered from a male donor in good health and CMV-seropositive. The sample taken for sequencing was PBMCs. For the CDR3, the DNA is TGTGCCAGCAGTGTTATGGGACAGGGAGGCACTGAAGCTTTCTTT. It translates to CASSVMGQGGTEAFF.